The 8 T cell receptor beta chains listed next were all sequenced from one sample in a study of blood T cell repertoires in COVID-19. The protocol was immunoSEQ multiplex PCR, while the TCRdb copy is restricted to in-frame clones and leaves out a portion. The table shows over 200,000 clones, with about 87% occurring only once. The sequenced material came from peripheral blood. The source of these receptors is a woman between 50 and 59 years old with acute or convalescent COVID-19.

The chain couples TRBV29-1 to TRBJ1-4; perhaps TRBD1 as D (5 bases). Trimming removed 5 bases at V and 3 bases at J, with 10 bases between. Germline CDR1 reads SQVTM; CDR2 reads ANQGSEA. This CDR3 spans 13 amino acids. The CDR3 DNA is TGCAGCGTTCAGGGTGGCCCTAATGAAAAACTGTTTTTT. Translated: CSVQGGPNEKLFF.

This chain uses TRBV5-1 with TRBJ2-6, with a possible D match to TRBD2 (5 bases). Per the germline V gene, CDR1 is SGHRS and CDR2 is YFSETQ. V was cut by 2 bases and J by 0 bases, with 15 bases left in between. The CDR3 totals 18 residues. The CDR3 protein is CASSFGLTWSSGANVLTF. The DNA of the CDR3 is TGCGCCAGCAGCTTTGGACTGACATGGAGCTCTGGGGCCAACGTCCTGACTTTC.

This clone was counted ten times or more. The chain carries TRBV7-2 and TRBJ1-2; perhaps TRBD1 as D (5 bases). Germline lookup yields CDR1 SGHTA and CDR2 FQGNSA. The CDR3 consists of 15 residues. V lost 1 base, J lost 0 bases, and 9 bases lay in between. CDR3 bases: TGTGCCAGCAGCTTAGACGGGGGATCTAACTATGGCTACACCTTC. Protein product: CASSLDGGSNYGYTF.

V gene TRBV19 combines with J gene TRBJ1-1; perhaps TRBD1 as D (5 bases). Per germline, CDR1 LNHDA and CDR2 SQIVND (reference sequence). This CDR3 has 15 amino acids. V was cut by 3 bases and J by 0 bases, with 11 bases left in between. The CDR3 spells CASSIRGAMNTEAFF. CDR3 in DNA: TGTGCCAGTAGTATCCGCGGGGCTATGAACACTGAAGCTTTCTTT.

V and J are TRBV28 and TRBJ1-1, with 7 bases lining up with TRBD1. The CDR3 loop spans 13 amino acids. The germline V gene encodes CDR1 MDHEN and CDR2 SYDVKM. V was pared by 10 bases and J by 4 bases, with 9 bases of the junction left unmatched. The CDR3 DNA sequence: TGTGCCACCCTGACAGGGTCTAGCACTGAAGCTTTCTTT. This gives the protein CATLTGSSTEAFF.

The chain combines TRBV2 with TRBJ1-5, with 8 bases matching TRBD1. CDR3 length equals 19 residues. V lost 6 bases, J lost 0 bases, and 16 bases stayed unmatched. Germline lookup yields CDR1 SNHLY and CDR2 FYNNEI. CDR3 in amino acids: CASRAPGTGRGYSNQPQHF. CDR3 DNA: TGTGCCAGCAGAGCCCCCGGGACAGGCAGGGGATATAGCAATCAGCCCCAGCATTTT.

This rearrangement joins TRBV20-1 to TRBJ2-4; D call uncertain. The ends were cut back, 3 bases at V and 7 bases at J, with 13 bases in the middle. The CDR3 loop spans 13 amino acids. Per germline, CDR1 DFQATT and CDR2 SNEGSKA (reference sequence). As DNA, the CDR3 is TGCAGTGCTAGTCGGAGCCACAAGAACATTCAGTACTTC. As protein: CSASRSHKNIQYF.

The V gene is TRBV5-1, the J gene TRBJ2-7, with 11 nucleotides matching TRBD2. The germline gives CDR1 SGHRS, CDR2 YFSETQ. With 4 bases clipped from V and 5 bases from J, the junction kept 11 bases outside the gene matches. The CDR3 contains 16 residues. The CDR3 loop is CASSLMVASGGHEQYF. The CDR3 coding sequence is TGCGCCAGCAGCCTGATGGTGGCTAGCGGGGGGCACGAGCAGTACTTC.